This TCR beta chain comes out of a study of T cells in Graves' hyperthyroidism and ophthalmopathy. There were TCR beta CDR3 regions amplified from RNA transcripts. TCR CDR3 regions were first amplified by RT-PCR with HTBI primers. MiXCR was run by TCRdb on the multiplex PCR reads, yielding one entry per CDR3 protein. The table has hundreds of thousands of distinct CDR3 sequences, 20% seen once. Between the trimmed V and J ends, which lost 6 bases and 3 bases, there was a span of 9 bases. This CDR3 comprises 13 residues. The germline CDR1 and CDR2 sequences are MNHEY and SMNVEV (reference sequence). The receptor was isolated from a man between 40 and 49 years old with Graves' ophthalmopathy. Sequenced material: blood. The chain employs TRBV27 and TRBJ1-5; D unclear. CDR3 loop: CASRRQANQPQHF. The CDR3 DNA sequence: TGTGCCAGCAGAAGGCAGGCCAATCAGCCCCAGCATTTT.